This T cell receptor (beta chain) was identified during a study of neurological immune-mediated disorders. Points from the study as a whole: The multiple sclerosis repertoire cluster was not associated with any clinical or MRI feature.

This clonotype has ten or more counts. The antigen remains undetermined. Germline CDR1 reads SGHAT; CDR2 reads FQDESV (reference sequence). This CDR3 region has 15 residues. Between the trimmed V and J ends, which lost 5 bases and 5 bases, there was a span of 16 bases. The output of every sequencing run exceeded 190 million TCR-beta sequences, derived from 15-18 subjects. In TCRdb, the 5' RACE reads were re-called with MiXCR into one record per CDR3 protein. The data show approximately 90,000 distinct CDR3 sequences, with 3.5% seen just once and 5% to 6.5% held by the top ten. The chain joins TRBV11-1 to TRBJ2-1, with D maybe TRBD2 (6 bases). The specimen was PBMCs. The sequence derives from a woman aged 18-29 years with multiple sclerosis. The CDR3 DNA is TGTGCCAGCAGCCCCCTCGGGACTCGAGACAATGAGCAGTTCTTC. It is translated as CASSPLGTRDNEQFF.